A selection of T cell receptor beta chains follows, all from one sample in a study of blood T cell repertoires in COVID-19. Using immunoSEQ multiplex PCR, the repertoire was profiled, and TCRdb retains in-frame clones only, with some absent. Of almost 400,000 clones listed, approximately 87% are singletons. Material: PBMCs or T cells enriched from blood (not recorded which). The receptor set was obtained from a woman aged 25 to 39 with acute COVID-19. Each CDR3 is given with its conserved first and last residue. A D gene is named only where the DNA matches it firmly.

j_call d_call v_call cdr3_aa
TRBJ1-3 TRBD1 TRBV3-1/TRBV3-2 CASRRDRDGNTIYF
TRBJ1-1 - TRBV4-1 CASSQDTGDWPFF
TRBJ2-7 - TRBV4-1 CASSQTGDFVPKQFYEQYF
TRBJ2-3 - TRBV9 CASAWGGGAGTDTQYF
TRBJ2-1 TRBD2 TRBV4-1 CASSPLGRGGRNEQFF
TRBJ1-3 - TRBV11-2 CASSLDRQVQNTIYF
TRBJ2-7 TRBD1 TRBV14 CASSQTGQGALPYEQYF
TRBJ2-1 TRBD2 TRBV5-1 CASSYVGLAGEKQGEQFF
TRBJ2-7 - TRBV12-5 CASGLQESYEQYF
TRBJ1-1 TRBD1 TRBV10-3 CAIKPGRTGGNTEAFF
TRBJ1-6 - TRBV5-1 CASSLAEGSSPLHF
TRBJ1-1 - TRBV7-9 CASSPPGPGDTEAFF
TRBJ2-3 TRBD1 TRBV14 CASSQPLGQGNTDTQYF
TRBJ1-2 - TRBV25-1 CASSENPRDNGYTF
TRBJ1-4 TRBD1 TRBV30 CAWSDTPGTVWDEKLFF
TRBJ2-7 TRBD1 TRBV15 CATSRDRQGANEQYF
TRBJ1-4 - TRBV7-9 CASSPTTATNEKLFF
TRBJ1-5 TRBD1 TRBV19 CASTASTGGDSNQPQHF
TRBJ2-5 - TRBV6-2/TRBV6-3 CASSLFGAQETQYF
TRBJ2-7 TRBD1 TRBV5-6 CASSSEHGTGGYYEQYF
TRBJ1-6 - TRBV6-5 CASSYGSSYNSPLHF
TRBJ2-1 - TRBV29-1 CSVEAGSSYNEQFF
TRBJ1-3 TRBD1 TRBV18 CASSPETGVSGNTIYF
TRBJ1-4 TRBD1 TRBV5-1 CASSFDRGPREKLFF
TRBJ2-7 - TRBV7-9 CASSLRETDEQYF